The 24 T cell receptor beta chains given below trace back to one sample, sequenced in a study of CD8+ T cells in alopecia areata. Markers including CD4, CD8alpha, NKG2D and NKG2ACE guided sorting of pooled cutaneous lymph node cells. RNA, once extracted, was reverse transcribed into cDNA for use as the sequencing template. TCRdb's copy holds only in-frame clones and misses some; the assay was immunoSEQ multiplex PCR. The sample is made up of around 300,000 clones, none counted only once. Sample: CD4+ T cells sorted from a lymph node. These receptors were collected from a C3H/HeJ mouse with alopecia areata. The MHC haplotype of this mouse line is H2-k.

This clone has a count of ten or more. Mouse gene names apply. The observed sequence ends 4 residues before the CDR3 terminus, with the missing tail filled in from the germline J gene. The genes are TRBV29 and TRBJ1-2; D unclear. This CDR3 spans 12 amino acids. V lost 3 bases, J lost 2 bases, and 4 bases lay in between. Germline V gene lookup returns CDR1 MSHET and CDR2 SYDVDS. The part of the CDR3 DNA that was read is TGTGCTAGCAGTTTTGGGAACTCC. Its protein is CASSFGNS. The whole CDR3 protein reads CASSFGNSDYTF. The variable domain in full, completed from reference TRBV29 and TRBJ1-2, reads DMKVTQMPRYLIKRMGENVLLECGQDMSHETMYWYRQDPGLGLQLIYISYDVDSNSEGDIPKGYRVSRKKREHFSLILDSAKTNQTSVYFCASSFGNSDYTFGSGTRLLVI.

To note about this clone: Mouse gene names and germline throughout. The sample contains more than one DNA sequence encoding this CDR3. The covered CDR3 bases are TGTGCCAGCAGTGAGGACTGGGGGTAT. It is translated as CASSEDWGY. The full CDR3 sequence reads CASSEDWGYEQYF. This chain connects TRBV13-1 to TRBJ2-7; 10 positions match TRBD2. The read ends 4 residues shy of where the CDR3 ends; the end is completed using the germline J gene. Germline loops: CDR1 NSHNY, CDR2 SYGAGN. The CDR3 covers 13 residues.

Notes on this clone: These gene names are mouse names. The read gets to within 4 residues of the CDR3 end, and the germline J gene fills in the rest. This sequence joins TRBV31 and TRBJ2-7; 10 bases fit TRBD2. CDR1 and CDR2 from the germline V gene are GKSSPN and SITVG. The CDR3 is made up of 13 amino acids. J lost 3 bases, V lost 1 base, and 0 bases had no gene match. The part of the CDR3 DNA that was read is TGTGCCTGGAGTCGACTGGGGGGCTAT. Translated: CAWSRLGGY. The full CDR3 sequence reads CAWSRLGGYEQYF. The variable domain in full, completed from reference TRBV31 and TRBJ2-7, reads AQTIHQWPVAEIKAVGSPLSLGCTIKGKSSPNLYWYWQATGGTLQQLFYSITVGQVESVVQLNLSASRPKDDQFILSTEKLLLSHSGFYLCAWSRLGGYEQYFGPGTRLTVL.

Worth noting for this clone: Genes and germline are mouse. The DNA ends 4 residues before the CDR3 does, and the rest of the CDR3 is filled in from the germline J gene. V is TRBV5 and J is TRBJ1-1, with D unresolved. Between the trimmed V and J ends, which lost 0 bases and 0 bases, there was a span of 5 bases. Germline V CDR1 and CDR2: LGHNA, YNLKQL (reference sequence). This CDR3 is built from 14 residues. The CDR3 sequence: CASSQEGTNTEVFF. CDR3 DNA (partial): TGTGCCAGCAGCCAAGAGGGGACAAACACA.

This clone was observed a handful of times. Genes here carry mouse names. With the read ending 4 residues before the CDR3 end, the germline J gene is used to fill in that end. The chain recombines TRBV1 with TRBJ2-3; 7 bases match TRBD1. With V trimmed by 4 bases and J by 3 bases, 7 bases remained unmatched. This CDR3 is built from 15 residues. From germline, CDR1 is NSQYPW and CDR2 LRSPGD (reference sequence). The CDR3 loop reads CTCSVHRGGAETLYF. The part of the CDR3 DNA that was read is TGCACCTGCAGTGTCCACAGGGGAGGAGCAGAA.

This clone was detected a few times. Gene labels here are mouse ones. The DNA ends 3 residues before the CDR3 does, and the rest of the CDR3 is filled in from the germline J gene. The chain employs TRBV13-1 and TRBJ1-6; D is uncertain. TRBJ1-6 is assigned to the ORF class and has an uncertain function. With 9 bases removed from V and 0 bases from J, the gap between germline ends came to 10 bases. The germline gives CDR1 NSHNY, CDR2 SYGAGN. This CDR3 spans 14 amino acids. The part of the CDR3 DNA that was read is TGTGCCACCCAACAAAATTCCTATAATTCGCCC. It specifies CATQQNSYNSP. The entire CDR3 is CATQQNSYNSPLYF.

For this clone: The gene names given are mouse names. The missing CDR3 end, 4 residues past where the read stops, is filled in from the germline J gene. The J gene is TRBJ1-2, the V gene TRBV5; the match to TRBD1 covers 7 bases. In germline, CDR1 is LGHNA, CDR2 YNLKQL (reference sequence). The CDR3 covers 15 residues. Trimming removed 1 base from V and 3 bases from J; junction bases left unmatched: 5. Incomplete CDR3 DNA: TGTGCCAGCAGCCAAGGGCCCAGGGGGGACTCC. Protein product: CASSQGPRGDS. In full, the CDR3 is CASSQGPRGDSDYTF.

As to this clone: The listed genes are named as in mouse. From the germline J gene comes the end of the CDR3, since the read stops 3 residues before it. V and J are TRBV13-1 and TRBJ1-6; D is uncertain. TRBJ1-6 carries the ORF label, with uncertain function. This CDR3 has 14 residues. Germline CDR1 is NSHNY and CDR2 is SYGAGN. Trimming cost V 2 bases and J 3 bases, with 6 bases left between them. CDR3 bases read: TGTGCCAGCAGTGAGACAAACTATAATTCGCCC. It specifies CASSETNYNSP. The entire CDR3 sequence reads CASSETNYNSPLYF.

Concerning this clone: The gene symbols are mouse symbols. Read coverage stops 4 residues before the CDR3 terminus; the germline J gene supplies the remainder. V usage is TRBV1 and J usage is TRBJ2-2; D not resolved. Per germline, CDR1 NSQYPW and CDR2 LRSPGD (reference sequence). The V end was cut by 0 bases, the J end by 5 bases, with 7 bases between. The CDR3 has 14 residues. The sequenced part of the CDR3 DNA is TGCACCTGCAGTGCAGAACTCAAAACCGGG. Protein product: CTCSAELKTG. The whole CDR3 protein is CTCSAELKTGQLYF.

Comment on this clone: Mouse names are used for the genes. The read comes to an end 4 residues before the CDR3 does, leaving the germline J gene to fill in the end. The V gene is TRBV13-3, the J gene TRBJ2-2; 9 bases are a match to TRBD2. Germline lookup yields CDR1 NNHDY and CDR2 SYVADS. The V gene end was trimmed by 0 bases and the J gene end by 0 bases; junction bases not matched to a gene: 9. The CDR3 covers 19 residues. Partial CDR3 DNA: TGTGCCAGCAGTGATGCACACTGGGGGGTCCCATCAAACACCGGG. Residues: CASSDAHWGVPSNTG. The full CDR3 reads CASSDAHWGVPSNTGQLYF.

With regard to this clone: Mouse names are used for the genes. The read falls 4 residues short of the CDR3 end, and the missing part is taken from the germline J gene. Other DNA sequences in the sample encode the same CDR3. The chain joins TRBV1 to TRBJ2-1; possible D gene TRBD1, 5 bases. The CDR3 is 13 amino acids. The germline gives CDR1 NSQYPW, CDR2 LRSPGD (reference sequence). The V end lost 2 bases, the J end lost 4 bases, and 6 bases lay between the germline ends. CDR3 DNA (partial): TGCACCTGCAGTGCACAGGGATATGCT. This encodes CTCSAQGYA. The CDR3 in full is CTCSAQGYAEQFF.

At least ten counts were recorded for this clone. Mouse gene names apply. The observed sequence ends 4 residues before the CDR3 terminus, with the missing tail filled in from the germline J gene. This rearrangement joins TRBV17 to TRBJ2-2; 7 positions match TRBD1. V lost 1 base, J lost 1 base, and 6 bases stayed unmatched. CDR3 length: 17 amino acids. Germline V gene lookup returns CDR1 MNHDT and CDR2 YYDKIL. The CDR3 protein is CASSRARDRLNTGQLYF. The CDR3 bases that were read are TGTGCTAGCAGTAGAGCCAGGGACAGACTAAACACCGGG.

As concerns this clone: Gene names denote mouse genes. The CDR3 bases that were read are TGTGCCAGCAGCCAAGAAGGGACAGTCTAT. Translated: CASSQEGTVY. The whole CDR3 is CASSQEGTVYEQYF. This chain joins TRBV5 and TRBJ2-7; TRBD1 agrees at 7 bases. The read gets to within 4 residues of the CDR3 end, and the germline J gene fills in the rest. This CDR3 is built from 14 residues. Germline loops: CDR1 LGHNA, CDR2 YNLKQL (reference sequence). V lost 0 bases and J lost 3; bases outside the gene matches: 2.

This clone was counted only a few times. Genes and germline are mouse. The sequenced part of the CDR3 DNA is TGTGCCGGGACAGGGAGGAATGCT. This sequence encodes CAGTGRNA. The full-length CDR3 reads as CAGTGRNAEQFF. The rearrangement joins TRBV31 to TRBJ2-1, with 9 bases lining up with TRBD1. The CDR3 is cut off 4 residues early in the read; its end comes from the germline J gene. Germline CDR1 and CDR2: GKSSPN and SITVG. There are 12 residues in the CDR3. The ends lost 8 bases at V and 5 bases at J; junction bases unmatched: 4. The entire variable domain, with the rest obtained from reference TRBV31 and TRBJ2-1, is as follows: AQTIHQWPVAEIKAVGSPLSLGCTIKGKSSPNLYWYWQATGGTLQQLFYSITVGQVESVVQLNLSASRPKDDQFILSTEKLLLSHSGFYLCAGTGRNAEQFFGPGTRLTVL.

This clone was counted only a few times. Gene names and germline refer to mouse. The read finishes 4 residues shy of the CDR3 end, and the germline J gene is used to complete it. The same CDR3 also results from other DNA sequences found in this sample. The V call is TRBV1, the J call TRBJ2-1, with 9 bases that match TRBD2. From germline, CDR1 is NSQYPW and CDR2 LRSPGD (reference sequence). The CDR3 contains 14 residues. The CDR3 reads CTCSAETGGAEQFF. CDR3 bases read: TGCACCTGCAGTGCAGAGACTGGGGGCGCT.

This clone turned up a few times. Germline and genes here are mouse. The read terminates 4 residues before the CDR3 end, so the remaining end is supplied by the germline J gene. The sample carries other DNA sequences with the same CDR3. The genes are TRBV4 and TRBJ2-7, with TRBD2 identical over 11 bases. CDR1 LGHDT and CDR2 YNNKQL come from the germline V gene (reference sequence). This CDR3 contains 13 residues. CDR3 loop: CASSWDWGYEQYF. The sequenced part of the CDR3 DNA is TGTGCCAGCAGCTGGGACTGGGGGTAT.

As to this clone: Any gene name here is a mouse gene name. Read coverage stops 4 residues before the CDR3 terminus; the germline J gene supplies the remainder. Other nucleotide sequences from this sample produce the same CDR3. This chain joins TRBV19 and TRBJ2-3; 8 bases agree with TRBD2. The V and J ends lost 5 bases and 0 bases, in that order; junction bases with no gene match: 5. Germline CDR1 reads FNHDT; CDR2 reads SITEND (reference sequence). The CDR3 length is 15 residues. CDR3 DNA (partial): TGTGCCAGCAGCAGAGGGGGGGCTAGTGCAGAA. Translating gives CASSRGGASAE. The whole CDR3 reads CASSRGGASAETLYF. The variable domain in full, with the rest retrieved from reference TRBV19 and TRBJ2-3, is GGIITQTPKFLIGQEGQKLTLKCQQNFNHDTMYWYRQDSGKGLRLIYYSITENDLQKGDLSEGYDASREKKSSFSLTVTSAQKNEMAVFLCASSRGGASAETLYFGSGTRLTVL.

This clone was observed a few times. The germline and genes are mouse ones. The read comes to an end 4 residues before the CDR3 does, leaving the germline J gene to fill in the end. Other DNA variants within this sample encode the same CDR3. The chain has TRBV13-2 and TRBJ2-2; 7 nucleotides agree with TRBD2. The CDR3 has 16 amino acids. V gave up 0 bases and J gave up 0 bases; unmatched junction bases: 2. Germline loops: CDR1 NNHNN, CDR2 SYGAGS (reference sequence). This CDR3 is CASGDALGANTGQLYF. The part of the CDR3 DNA that was read is TGTGCCAGCGGTGATGCTCTGGGGGCAAACACCGGG.

This clone was seen a handful of times. Genes here carry mouse names. Sequencing ends 4 residues short of the CDR3 end; the germline J gene provides the rest. This chain joins TRBV5 and TRBJ2-1; 8 bases line up with TRBD2. J was trimmed by 1 base and V by 0 bases; bases with no gene match: 5. CDR1 and CDR2 from the germline V gene are LGHNA and YNLKQL (reference sequence). This CDR3 spans 17 amino acids. The CDR3 bases that were read are TGTGCCAGCAGCCAAGATAGGTCTGGGGGGAACTATGCT. The encoded protein is CASSQDRSGGNYA. The whole CDR3 region reads CASSQDRSGGNYAEQFF.

This clone was picked up a small number of times. Gene names denote mouse genes. The CDR3 bases that were read are TGTGCCAGCAGCCCAAGACAGGGAGGGATGGACACA. This gives the protein CASSPRQGGMDT. The full-length CDR3 reads as CASSPRQGGMDTEVFF. V and J are TRBV5 and TRBJ1-1; 7 bases agree with TRBD1. The CDR3 end is not reached by the read, which stops 4 residues before it; the germline J gene fills it in. CDR1 is LGHNA and CDR2 is YNLKQL in the germline V gene (reference sequence). The CDR3 has 16 residues. J lost 3 bases, V lost 4 bases, and 11 bases had no gene match.

This clone has a count of ten or more. Mouse gene names and germline throughout. The observed sequence ends 4 residues before the CDR3 terminus, with the missing tail filled in from the germline J gene. The rearrangement joins TRBV17 to TRBJ2-3; 8 bases match TRBD2. V shed 3 bases, J shed 1 base, and the junction held 3 bases outside the gene matches. The CDR3 is made up of 15 amino acids. Per the germline V gene, CDR1 is MNHDT and CDR2 is YYDKIL. The covered CDR3 bases are TGTGCTAGCAGTAGTCTGGGGGGAGGTGCAGAA. Residues: CASSSLGGGAE. The full CDR3 protein reads CASSSLGGGAETLYF.

Points on this clone: The genes and germline here are from mouse. The same CDR3 can be traced to other DNA sequences in this sample. CDR3 loop: CASSPGWGYEQYF. The sequenced part of the CDR3 DNA is TGTGCCAGCAGCCCAGGGTGGGGGTAT. This chain joins TRBV5 and TRBJ2-7, with TRBD2 as a possible D gene (6 bases). The missing CDR3 end, 4 residues past where the read stops, is filled in from the germline J gene. The germline V gene has CDR1 LGHNA and CDR2 YNLKQL (reference sequence). This CDR3 has 13 residues.

This clone was counted many times. Mouse gene names apply. The observed sequence ends 4 residues before the CDR3 terminus, with the missing tail filled in from the germline J gene. The chain recombines TRBV12-1 with TRBJ2-3; TRBD2 is a possible D gene (6 bases). This CDR3 spans 16 amino acids. Trimming removed 0 bases from V and 0 bases from J, with 12 bases in between. Per germline, CDR1 SGHSN and CDR2 HYEKVE. The CDR3 here is CASSLVGGGSAETLYF. The covered CDR3 bases are TGTGCCAGCTCTCTCGTTGGGGGTGGTAGTGCAGAA.

To note about this clone: The genes and germline here are from mouse. This specimen includes other DNA sequences encoding the same CDR3. The part of the CDR3 DNA that was read is TGTGCCAGCAGTGACGGACTGGGGGGGCAAGAC. Its protein is CASSDGLGGQD. Given in full, the CDR3 is CASSDGLGGQDTQYF. The rearrangement uses TRBV13-1 and TRBJ2-5, with 12 bases matching TRBD2. Read coverage stops 4 residues before the CDR3 terminus; the germline J gene supplies the remainder. Looked up from germline, CDR1 is NSHNY and CDR2 is SYGAGN. V lost 2 bases and J lost 3; bases outside the gene matches: 1. The CDR3 runs to 15 residues.